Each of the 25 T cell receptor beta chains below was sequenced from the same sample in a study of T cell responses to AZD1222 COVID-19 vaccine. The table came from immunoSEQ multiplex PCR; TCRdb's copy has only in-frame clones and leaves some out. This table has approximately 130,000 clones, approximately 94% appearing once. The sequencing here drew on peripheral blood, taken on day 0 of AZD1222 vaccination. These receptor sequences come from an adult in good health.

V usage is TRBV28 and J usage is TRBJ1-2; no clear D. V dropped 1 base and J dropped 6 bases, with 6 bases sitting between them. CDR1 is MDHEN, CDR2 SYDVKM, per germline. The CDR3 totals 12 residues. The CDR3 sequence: CASSLYSDGYTF. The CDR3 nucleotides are TGTGCCAGCAGTTTATATTCGGATGGCTACACCTTC.

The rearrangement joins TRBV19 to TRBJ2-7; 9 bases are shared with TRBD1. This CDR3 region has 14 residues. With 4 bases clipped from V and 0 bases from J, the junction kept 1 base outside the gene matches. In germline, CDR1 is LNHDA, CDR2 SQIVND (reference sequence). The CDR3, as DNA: TGTGCCAGTAGTAGGGACAGGGCCTCCTACGAGCAGTACTTC. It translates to CASSRDRASYEQYF. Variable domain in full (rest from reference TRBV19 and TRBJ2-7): DGGITQSPKYLFRKEGQNVTLSCEQNLNHDAMYWYRQDPGQGLRLIYYSQIVNDFQKGDIAEGYSVSREKKESFPLTVTSAQKNPTAFYLCASSRDRASYEQYFGPGTRLTVT.

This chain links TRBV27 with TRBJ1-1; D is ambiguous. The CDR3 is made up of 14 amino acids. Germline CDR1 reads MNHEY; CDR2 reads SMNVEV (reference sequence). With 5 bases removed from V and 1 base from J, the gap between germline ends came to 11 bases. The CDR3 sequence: CASSLLRENTEAFF. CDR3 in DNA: TGTGCCAGCAGTCTCCTGAGGGAGAACACTGAAGCTTTCTTT.

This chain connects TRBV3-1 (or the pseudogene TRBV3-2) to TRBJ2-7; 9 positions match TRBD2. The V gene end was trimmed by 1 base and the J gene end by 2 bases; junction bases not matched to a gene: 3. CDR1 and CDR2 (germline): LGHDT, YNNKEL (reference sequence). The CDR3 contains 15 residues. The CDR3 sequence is CASSQVASGTYEQYF. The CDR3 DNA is TGTGCCAGCAGCCAAGTCGCTAGCGGGACCTACGAGCAGTACTTC.

The CDR3 here is CASSPIQGAGDEQFF. DNA for the CDR3: TGTGCCAGCAGCCCTATACAGGGGGCAGGCGATGAGCAGTTCTTC. V and J are TRBV28 and TRBJ2-1; 9 bases align to TRBD1. CDR1 MDHEN and CDR2 SYDVKM come from the germline V gene. V gave up 6 bases and J gave up 8 bases; unmatched junction bases: 11. The CDR3 contains 15 residues.

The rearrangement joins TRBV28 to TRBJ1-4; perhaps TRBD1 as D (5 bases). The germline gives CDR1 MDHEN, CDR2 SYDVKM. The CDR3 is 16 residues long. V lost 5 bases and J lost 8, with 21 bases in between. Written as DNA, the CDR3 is TGTGCCAGCAGTCAGACGATTACGGTGGGGCGGGAAAAACTGTTTTTT. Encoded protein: CASSQTITVGREKLFF.

This CDR3 reads CASSNPDRGRPSSPLHF. The CDR3 nucleotides are TGTGCCAGCAGCAATCCTGACAGGGGACGCCCGAGTTCACCCCTCCACTTT. The chain combines TRBV5-4 with TRBJ1-6; TRBD1 agrees at 8 bases. The germline gives CDR1 SGHNT, CDR2 YYREEE (reference sequence). The trim removed 4 bases at V and 9 bases at J, leaving 15 bases unmatched. CDR3 length: 17 residues.

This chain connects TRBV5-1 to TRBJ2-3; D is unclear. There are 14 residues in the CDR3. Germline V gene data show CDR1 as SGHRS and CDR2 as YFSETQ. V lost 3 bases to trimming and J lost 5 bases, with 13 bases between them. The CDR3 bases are TGCGCCAGCAGCTCAACCGATGCCGGAGATACGCAGTATTTT. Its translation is CASSSTDAGDTQYF.

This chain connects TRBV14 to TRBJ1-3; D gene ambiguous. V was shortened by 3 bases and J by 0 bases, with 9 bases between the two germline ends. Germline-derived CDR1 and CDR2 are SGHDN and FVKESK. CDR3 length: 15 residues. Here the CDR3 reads CASSHLPDSGNTIYF. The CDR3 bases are TGTGCCAGCAGCCACCTCCCCGACTCTGGAAACACCATATATTTT. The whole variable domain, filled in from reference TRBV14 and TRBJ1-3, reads EAGVTQFPSHSVIEKGQTVTLRCDPISGHDNLYWYRRVMGKEIKFLLHFVKESKQDESGMPNNRFLAERTGGTYSTLKVQPAELEDSGVYFCASSHLPDSGNTIYFGEGSWLTVV.

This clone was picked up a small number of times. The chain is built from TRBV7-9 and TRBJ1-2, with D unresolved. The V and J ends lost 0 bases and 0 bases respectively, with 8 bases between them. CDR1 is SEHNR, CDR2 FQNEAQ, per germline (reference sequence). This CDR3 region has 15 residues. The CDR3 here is CASSLAQWANYGYTF. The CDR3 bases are TGTGCCAGCAGCTTAGCGCAGTGGGCTAACTATGGCTACACCTTC.

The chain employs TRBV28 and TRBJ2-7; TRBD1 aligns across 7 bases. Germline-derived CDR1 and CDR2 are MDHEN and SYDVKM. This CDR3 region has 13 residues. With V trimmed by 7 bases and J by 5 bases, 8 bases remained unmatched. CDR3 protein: CASMLQGVHEQYF. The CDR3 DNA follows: TGTGCCAGCATGTTGCAGGGGGTCCACGAGCAGTACTTC.

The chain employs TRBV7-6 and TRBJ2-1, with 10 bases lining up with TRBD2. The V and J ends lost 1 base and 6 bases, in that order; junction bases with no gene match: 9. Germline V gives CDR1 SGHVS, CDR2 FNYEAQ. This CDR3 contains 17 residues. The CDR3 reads CASSLVPSGRAGNEQFF. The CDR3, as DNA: TGTGCCAGCAGCTTAGTACCGAGCGGGAGGGCCGGCAATGAGCAGTTCTTC.

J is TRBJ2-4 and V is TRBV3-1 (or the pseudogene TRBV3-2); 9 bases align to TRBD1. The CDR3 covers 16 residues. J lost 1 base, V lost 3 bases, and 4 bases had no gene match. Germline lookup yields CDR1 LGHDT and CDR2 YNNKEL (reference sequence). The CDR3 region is CASSQSGQGAKNIQYF. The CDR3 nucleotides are TGTGCCAGCAGCCAGAGTGGACAGGGGGCCAAAAACATTCAGTACTTC.

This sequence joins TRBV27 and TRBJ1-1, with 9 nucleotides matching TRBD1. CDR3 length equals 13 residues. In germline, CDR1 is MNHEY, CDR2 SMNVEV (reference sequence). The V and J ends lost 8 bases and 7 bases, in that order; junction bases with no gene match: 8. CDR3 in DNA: TGTGCCAGCGCACAGGGACAGGGATTTGAAGCTTTCTTT. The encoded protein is CASAQGQGFEAFF.

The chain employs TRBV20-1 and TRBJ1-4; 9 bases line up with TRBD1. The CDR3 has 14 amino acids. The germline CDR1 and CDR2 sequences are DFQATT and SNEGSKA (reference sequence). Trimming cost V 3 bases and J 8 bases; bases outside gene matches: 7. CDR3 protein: CSASNRGLGEKLFF. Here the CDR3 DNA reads TGCAGTGCTAGTAACAGGGGGCTAGGCGAAAAACTGTTTTTT.

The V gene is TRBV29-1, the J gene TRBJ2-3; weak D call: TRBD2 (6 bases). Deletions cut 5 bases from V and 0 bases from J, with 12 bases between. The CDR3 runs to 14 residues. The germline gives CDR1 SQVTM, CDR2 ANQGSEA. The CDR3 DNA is TGCAGCGTTATTGGCGGGACTAGCACAGATACGCAGTATTTT. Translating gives CSVIGGTSTDTQYF.

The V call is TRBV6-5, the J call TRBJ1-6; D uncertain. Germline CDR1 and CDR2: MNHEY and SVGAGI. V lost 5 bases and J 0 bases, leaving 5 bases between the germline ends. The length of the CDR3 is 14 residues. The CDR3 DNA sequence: TGTGCCAGCAGTAGGAGCTCCTATAATTCACCCCTCCACTTT. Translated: CASSRSSYNSPLHF.

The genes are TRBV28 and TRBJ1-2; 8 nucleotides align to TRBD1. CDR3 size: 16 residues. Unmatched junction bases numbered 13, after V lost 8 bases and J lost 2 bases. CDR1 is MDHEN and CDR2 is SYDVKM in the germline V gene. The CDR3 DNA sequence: TGTGCCAGCGGAGCTTTACGGGGACAGGCCAACTATGGCTACACCTTC. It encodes CASGALRGQANYGYTF.

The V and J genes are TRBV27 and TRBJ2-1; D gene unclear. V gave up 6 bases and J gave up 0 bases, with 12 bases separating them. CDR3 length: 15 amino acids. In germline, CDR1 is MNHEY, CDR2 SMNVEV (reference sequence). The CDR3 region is CASSLRLSSYNEQFF. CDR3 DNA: TGTGCCAGCAGCCTTCGGCTAAGCTCCTACAATGAGCAGTTCTTC.

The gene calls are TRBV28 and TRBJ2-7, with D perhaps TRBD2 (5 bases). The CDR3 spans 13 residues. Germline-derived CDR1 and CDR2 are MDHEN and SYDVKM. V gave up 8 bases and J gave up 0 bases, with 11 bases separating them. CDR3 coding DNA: TGTGCCAGCTTCAGCGAGGGCTCCTACGAGCAGTACTTC. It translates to CASFSEGSYEQYF.

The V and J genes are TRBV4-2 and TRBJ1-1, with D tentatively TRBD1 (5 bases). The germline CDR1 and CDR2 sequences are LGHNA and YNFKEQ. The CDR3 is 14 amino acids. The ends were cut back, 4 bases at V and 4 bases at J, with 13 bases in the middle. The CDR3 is CASSPGTMITEAFF. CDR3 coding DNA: TGTGCCAGCAGCCCCGGGACGATGATCACTGAAGCTTTCTTT.

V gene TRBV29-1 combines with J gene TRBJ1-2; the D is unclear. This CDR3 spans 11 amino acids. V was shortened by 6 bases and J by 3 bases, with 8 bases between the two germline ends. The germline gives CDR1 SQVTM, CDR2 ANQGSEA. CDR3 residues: CSVSGDYGYTF. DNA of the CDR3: TGCAGCGTATCAGGTGACTATGGCTACACCTTC.

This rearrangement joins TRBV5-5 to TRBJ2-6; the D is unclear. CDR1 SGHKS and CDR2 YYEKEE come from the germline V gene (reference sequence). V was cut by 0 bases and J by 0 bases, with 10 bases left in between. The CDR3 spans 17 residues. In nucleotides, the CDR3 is TGTGCCAGCAGCTTGGTCCACTCAAGCTCTGGGGCCAACGTCCTGACTTTC. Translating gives CASSLVHSSSGANVLTF.

CDR3 bases: TGTGCCACCAGTGAATCCTCTACCTACAATGAGCAGTTCTTC. Translation gives CATSESSTYNEQFF. The chain joins TRBV15 to TRBJ2-1; no clear D gene. V was clipped by 6 bases and J by 2 bases, with 11 bases between them. Per the germline V gene, CDR1 is LNHNV and CDR2 is YYDKDF (reference sequence). This CDR3 comprises 14 residues.

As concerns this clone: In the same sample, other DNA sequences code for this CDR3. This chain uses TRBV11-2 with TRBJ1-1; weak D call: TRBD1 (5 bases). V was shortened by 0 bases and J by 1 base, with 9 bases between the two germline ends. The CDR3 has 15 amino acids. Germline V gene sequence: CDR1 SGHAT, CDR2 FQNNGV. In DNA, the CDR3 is TGTGCCAGCAGCTTAGATCGGGGCGGGAACACTGAAGCTTTCTTT. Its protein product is CASSLDRGGNTEAFF.